This T cell receptor (beta chain) was recorded in a study of shared clonotypes between healthy human individuals. Study-level findings and limits: Blood was the only sampled material, and tissue repertoires likely differ.

The data were produced by immunoSEQ multiplex PCR, yet TCRdb's version contains in-frame clones alone and is incomplete. Seen here are about 2.3 million clones, around 93% observed once, and the top ten hold 0.37%. Trimming removed 5 bases from V and 2 bases from J; junction bases left unmatched: 4. Germline CDR1 and CDR2: SGHRS and YFSETQ. The CDR3 has 15 residues. Notes on this clone: The antigen remains undetermined. This sample includes further DNA sequences coding for the same CDR3.

The chain joins TRBV5-1 to TRBJ2-3; TRBD2 agrees at 11 bases. This sequence was found in a man younger than 35 in good health. Some clones in this sample may be carry-over from other donors' samples. The sequencing sample was made of naive CD4+ T cells from PBMCs. Subset denoted: CD45RA+ positively selected. CDR3 sequence: CASSSLAGDTDTQYF. The CDR3 DNA is TGCGCCAGCAGTTCACTAGCGGGAGACACAGATACGCAGTATTTT.